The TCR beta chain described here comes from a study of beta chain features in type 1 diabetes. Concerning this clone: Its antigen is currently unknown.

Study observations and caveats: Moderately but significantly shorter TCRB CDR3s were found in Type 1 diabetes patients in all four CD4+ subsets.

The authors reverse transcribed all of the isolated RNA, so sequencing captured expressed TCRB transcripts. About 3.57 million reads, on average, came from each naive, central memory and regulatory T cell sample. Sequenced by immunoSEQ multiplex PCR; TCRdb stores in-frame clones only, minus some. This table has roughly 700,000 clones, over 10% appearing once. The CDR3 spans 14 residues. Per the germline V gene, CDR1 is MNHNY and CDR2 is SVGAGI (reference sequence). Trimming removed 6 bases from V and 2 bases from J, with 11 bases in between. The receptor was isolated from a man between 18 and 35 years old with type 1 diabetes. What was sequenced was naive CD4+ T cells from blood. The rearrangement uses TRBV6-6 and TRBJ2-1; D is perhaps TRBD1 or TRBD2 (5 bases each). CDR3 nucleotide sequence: TGTGCCAGCAGGCCGGGACCCACCTACAATGAGCAGTTCTTC. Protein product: CASRPGPTYNEQFF.